These 6 T cell receptor beta chains were all obtained from the same sample, sequenced in a study of cytomegalovirus exposure and HLA in healthy donors. 60 Vbeta and 13 Jbeta primers were used in PCR. Data came from immunoSEQ multiplex PCR; TCRdb stores just in-frame clones and leaves some out. The repertoire holds about 160,000 clones, with 80% as singletons. Sequenced material: PBMCs. Every receptor here comes from a man aged 18 to 29 in good health and CMV-seropositive.

The J gene is TRBJ2-1, the V gene TRBV5-5, with D perhaps matching TRBD2 (6 bases). Germline values: CDR1 SGHKS, CDR2 YYEKEE (reference sequence). The V end was cut by 4 bases, the J end by 6 bases, with 11 bases between. This CDR3 is built from 13 residues. The CDR3 here is CASSPGVGNEQFF. The CDR3 nucleotides read TGTGCCAGCAGCCCGGGGGTGGGCAATGAGCAGTTCTTC.

The CDR3 sequence: CASSFLVGGNTEAFF. CDR3 DNA: TGTGCCAGCAGCTTCCTGGTAGGGGGCAACACTGAAGCTTTCTTT. The V and J genes are TRBV11-2 and TRBJ1-1, with 7 positions matching TRBD1. The germline V gene encodes CDR1 SGHAT and CDR2 FQNNGV. The CDR3 has 15 amino acids. The junction had 6 bases not matched to a gene; V was cut back by 3 bases and J by 2 bases.

This chain links TRBV5-1 with TRBJ2-2; 9 bases align to TRBD2. CDR1 is SGHRS, CDR2 YFSETQ, per germline. Trimming cost V 1 base and J 7 bases; bases outside gene matches: 8. This CDR3 has 16 residues. Here the CDR3 DNA reads TGCGCCAGCAGCTTGCGCGGGACTAGCATTGGCGGGGAGCTGTTTTTT. This encodes CASSLRGTSIGGELFF.

The chain has TRBV28 and TRBJ1-2; 9 bases agree with TRBD1. Looked up from germline, CDR1 is MDHEN and CDR2 is SYDVKM. The V and J ends lost 6 bases and 4 bases, in that order; junction bases with no gene match: 6. The CDR3 is 14 residues long. The CDR3 is CASSRGQGSYGYTF. The DNA for the CDR3 is TGTGCCAGCAGCCGCGGACAGGGGAGCTATGGCTACACCTTC.

The V call is TRBV25-1, the J call TRBJ2-2; D not certain. V lost 0 bases and J 2 bases, leaving 7 bases between the germline ends. The germline gives CDR1 MGHDK, CDR2 SYGVNS. The CDR3 consists of 15 residues. DNA for the CDR3: TGTGCCAGCAGTGAATATAAGAGAAACACCGGGGAGCTGTTTTTT. The encoded protein is CASSEYKRNTGELFF.

The V gene is TRBV19, the J gene TRBJ1-1; 8 bases fit TRBD1. The CDR3 loop spans 12 amino acids. Germline CDR1 and CDR2: LNHDA and SQIVND (reference sequence). The J segment lost 6 bases and the V segment lost 4 bases, leaving 1 base of the junction unmatched. The CDR3 protein is CASSTGGAEAFF. DNA of the CDR3: TGTGCCAGTAGTACAGGGGGCGCTGAAGCTTTCTTT.